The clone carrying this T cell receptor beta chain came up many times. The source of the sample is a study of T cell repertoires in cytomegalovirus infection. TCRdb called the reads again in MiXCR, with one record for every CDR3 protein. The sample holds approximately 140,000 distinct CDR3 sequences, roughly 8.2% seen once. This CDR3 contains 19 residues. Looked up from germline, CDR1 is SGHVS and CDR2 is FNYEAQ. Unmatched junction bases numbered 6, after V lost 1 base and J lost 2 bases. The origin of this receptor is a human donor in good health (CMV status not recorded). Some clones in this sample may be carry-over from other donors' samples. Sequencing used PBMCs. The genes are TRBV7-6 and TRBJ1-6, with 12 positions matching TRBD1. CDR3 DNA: TGTGCCAGCAGCTTAGAAGTGGGACAGGGGGCGACCTATAATTCACCCCTCCACTTT. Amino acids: CASSLEVGQGATYNSPLHF.